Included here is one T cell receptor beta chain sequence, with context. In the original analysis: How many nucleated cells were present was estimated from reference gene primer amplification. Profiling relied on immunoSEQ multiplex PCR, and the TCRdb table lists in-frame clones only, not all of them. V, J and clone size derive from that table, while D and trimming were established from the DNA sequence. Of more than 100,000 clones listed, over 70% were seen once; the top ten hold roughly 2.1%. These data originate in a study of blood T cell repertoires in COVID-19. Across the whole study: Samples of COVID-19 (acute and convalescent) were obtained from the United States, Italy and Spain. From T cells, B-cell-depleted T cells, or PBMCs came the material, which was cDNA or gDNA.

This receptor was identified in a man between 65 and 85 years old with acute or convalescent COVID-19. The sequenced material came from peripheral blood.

The CDR3 spells CASRRESTEAFF. The CDR3 coding sequence is TGTGCCAGCAGAAGGGAGAGCACTGAAGCTTTCTTT. The V gene is TRBV12-3 or TRBV12-4, the J gene TRBJ1-1; D call uncertain. There are 12 residues in the CDR3. V was clipped by 6 bases and J by 4 bases, with 9 bases between them.